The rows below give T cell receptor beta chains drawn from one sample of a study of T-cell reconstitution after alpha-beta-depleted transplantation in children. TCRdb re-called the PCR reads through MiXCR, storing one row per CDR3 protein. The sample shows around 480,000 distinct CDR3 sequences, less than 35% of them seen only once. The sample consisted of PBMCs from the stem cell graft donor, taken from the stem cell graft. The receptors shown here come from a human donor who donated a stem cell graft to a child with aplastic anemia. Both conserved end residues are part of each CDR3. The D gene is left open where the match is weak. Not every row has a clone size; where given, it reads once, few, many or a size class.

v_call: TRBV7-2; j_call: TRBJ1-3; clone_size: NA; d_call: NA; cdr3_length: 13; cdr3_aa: CASSAATGNTIYF; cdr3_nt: TGTGCCAGCAGCGCTGCCACTGGAAACACCATATATTTT
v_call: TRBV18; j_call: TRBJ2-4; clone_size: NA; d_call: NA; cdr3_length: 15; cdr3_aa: CASSPQQGNENIQYF; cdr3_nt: TGTGCCAGCTCACCCCAACAGGGAAACGAAAACATTCAGTACTTC
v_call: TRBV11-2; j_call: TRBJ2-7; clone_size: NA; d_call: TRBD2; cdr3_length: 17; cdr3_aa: CASSSRGLAGVIYEQYF; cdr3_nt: TGTGCCAGCAGCTCTAGAGGACTAGCGGGAGTTATCTACGAGCAGTACTTC
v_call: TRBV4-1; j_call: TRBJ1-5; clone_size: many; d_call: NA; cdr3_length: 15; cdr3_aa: CASSQADGDYQPQHF; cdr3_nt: TGCGCCAGCAGCCAGGCAGACGGGGACTATCAGCCCCAGCATTTT
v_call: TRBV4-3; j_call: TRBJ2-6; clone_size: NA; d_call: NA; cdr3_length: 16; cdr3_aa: CASSQTQGAGANVLTF; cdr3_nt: TGCGCCAGCAGCCAAACTCAGGGAGCAGGGGCCAACGTCCTGACTTTC
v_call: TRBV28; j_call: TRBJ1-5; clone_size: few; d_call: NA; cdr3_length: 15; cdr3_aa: CASSSVEGRNQPQHF; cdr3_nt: TGTGCCAGCAGTTCCGTTGAGGGGCGCAATCAGCCCCAGCATTTT
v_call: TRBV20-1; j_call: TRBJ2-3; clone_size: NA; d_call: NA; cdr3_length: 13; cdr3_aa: CSARPTTTDTQYF; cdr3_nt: TGCAGTGCTAGACCGACTACGACAGATACGCAGTATTTT
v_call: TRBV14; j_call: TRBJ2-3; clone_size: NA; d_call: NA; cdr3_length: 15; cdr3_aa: CASSQESVGTDTQYF; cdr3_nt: TGTGCCAGCAGCCAAGAGTCCGTCGGGACAGATACGCAGTATTTT
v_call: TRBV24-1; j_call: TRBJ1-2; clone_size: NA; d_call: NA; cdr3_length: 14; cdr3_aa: CATSDLRGRYGYTF; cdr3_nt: TGTGCCACCAGTGATTTAAGGGGTCGCTATGGCTACACCTTC
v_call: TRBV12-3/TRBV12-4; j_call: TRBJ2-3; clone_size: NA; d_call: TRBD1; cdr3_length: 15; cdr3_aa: CASRGTGGIPDTQYF; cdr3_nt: TGTGCCAGCAGGGGGACAGGGGGCATCCCAGATACGCAGTATTTT
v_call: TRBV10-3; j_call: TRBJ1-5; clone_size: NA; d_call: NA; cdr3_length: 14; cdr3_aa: CAISESDTYRPQHF; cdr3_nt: TGTGCCATCAGTGAGTCTGACACGTATAGGCCCCAGCATTTT
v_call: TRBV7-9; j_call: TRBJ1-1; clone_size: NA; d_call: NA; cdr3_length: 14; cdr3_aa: CASSLNPIYTEAFF; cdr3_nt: TGTGCCAGCAGCTTAAACCCAATTTACACTGAAGCTTTCTTT
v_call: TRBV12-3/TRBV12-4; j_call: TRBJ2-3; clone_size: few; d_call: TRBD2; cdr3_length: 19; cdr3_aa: CASSLALSSFAGGTDTQYF; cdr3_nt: TGTGCCAGCAGTTTAGCCTTGTCGTCTTTCGCGGGAGGGACAGATACGCAGTATTTT
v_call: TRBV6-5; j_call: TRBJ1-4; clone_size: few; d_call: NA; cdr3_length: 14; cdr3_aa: CASSSTGIGEKLFF; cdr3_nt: TGTGCCAGCAGTTCAACAGGGATAGGTGAAAAACTGTTTTTT
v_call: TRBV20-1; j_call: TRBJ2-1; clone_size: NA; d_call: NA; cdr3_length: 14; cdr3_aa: CSARDSGTNNEQFF; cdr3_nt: TGCAGTGCTAGAGATAGTGGGACGAACAATGAGCAGTTCTTC
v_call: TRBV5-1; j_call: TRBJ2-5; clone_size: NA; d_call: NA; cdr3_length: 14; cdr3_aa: CASTPGHPQETQYF; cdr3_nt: TGCGCCAGCACCCCGGGACACCCTCAAGAGACCCAGTACTTC